The subject of this entry is one T cell receptor beta chain. As yet, its antigen is unknown. The data stem from a study of cytomegalovirus exposure and HLA in healthy donors. Turning to the study itself: An early data release held 80 million or so unique TCRs from HLA-typed donors. Study findings and constraints: Presence/absence analyses rested on an assumption that sequencing depth was roughly uniform across donors. Based on reports, TCR beta sequences accurately predicted HLA-A and HLA-B alleles for most subjects. In a later analysis, a missense DCLRE1C variant was linked to TCR beta V- and J-gene trimming.

The CDR3 sequence is 14 residues long. Germline lookup yields CDR1 MNHNY and CDR2 SVGAGI (reference sequence). The ends were cut back, 6 bases at V and 14 bases at J, with 23 bases in the middle. In the PCR, 60 Vbeta and 13 Jbeta primers were used. This table comes from immunoSEQ multiplex PCR, and its TCRdb copy is limited to in-frame clones, with some not included. This table has hundreds of thousands of clones, around 66% appearing once. Sequencing used PBMCs. The receptor comes from a female donor in good health and CMV-seronegative. The chain combines TRBV6-6 with TRBJ1-5; D gene ambiguous. CDR3 in amino acids: CASSRGRAAPSEHF. In DNA, the CDR3 is TGTGCCAGCAGCCGAGGGAGGGCCGCCCCTAGTGAGCATTTT.